The rows below give T cell receptor beta chains drawn from one sample of a study of T cells after yellow fever vaccination. Via MiXCR, TCRdb re-called the 5' RACE reads, giving one row per CDR3 protein. There are about 510,000 distinct CDR3 sequences in the sample; less than 25% occur only once, and roughly a sixth lies in the top ten. Sequenced here: PBMCs, sampled 21 days after the first yellow fever vaccination. These receptors were taken from a man aged 18-30 years who received the YFV17D yellow fever vaccine. CDR3s include the opening cysteine and the closing phenylalanine or tryptophan. A D gene is named only where the DNA matches it firmly. Size values are once, few and many counts, or a class for expanded clones, and some rows have none.

J gene: TRBJ2-5; clone size: few; D gene: -; V gene: TRBV12-3/TRBV12-4; CDR3 length: 15; CDR3 protein: CASSQVPLRPETQYF; CDR3 DNA: TGTGCCAGCAGTCAGGTTCCACTCAGGCCAGAGACCCAGTACTTC
J gene: TRBJ1-5; clone size: -; D gene: -; V gene: TRBV11-1; CDR3 length: 18; CDR3 protein: CASSPSVGGTLSNQPQHF; CDR3 DNA: TGTGCCAGCAGCCCCTCGGTGGGGGGGACATTAAGCAATCAGCCCCAGCATTTT
J gene: TRBJ2-1; clone size: few; D gene: -; V gene: TRBV6-2/TRBV6-3; CDR3 length: 12; CDR3 protein: CASSYEFWEQFF; CDR3 DNA: TGTGCCAGCAGTTACGAATTTTGGGAGCAGTTCTTC
J gene: TRBJ2-1; clone size: -; D gene: TRBD2; V gene: TRBV2; CDR3 length: 15; CDR3 protein: CASSSTSGGAPEQFF; CDR3 DNA: TGTGCCAGCAGTAGTACTAGCGGGGGGGCCCCTGAGCAGTTCTTC
J gene: TRBJ2-7; clone size: -; D gene: -; V gene: TRBV6-2/TRBV6-3; CDR3 length: 12; CDR3 protein: CASTRRGREQYF; CDR3 DNA: TGTGCCAGCACCAGAAGAGGGAGGGAGCAGTACTTC
J gene: TRBJ2-1; clone size: -; D gene: -; V gene: TRBV7-9; CDR3 length: 15; CDR3 protein: CASSSTWNPYNEQFF; CDR3 DNA: TGTGCCAGCAGCTCGACTTGGAATCCGTACAATGAGCAGTTCTTC
J gene: TRBJ2-7; clone size: few; D gene: TRBD2; V gene: TRBV14; CDR3 length: 15; CDR3 protein: CASSQELARTYEQYF; CDR3 DNA: TGTGCCAGCAGCCAAGAACTAGCGCGAACCTACGAGCAGTACTTC
J gene: TRBJ2-1; clone size: -; D gene: TRBD2; V gene: TRBV20-1; CDR3 length: 14; CDR3 protein: CSARATSGYNEQFF; CDR3 DNA: TGCAGTGCTAGAGCGACTAGCGGCTACAATGAGCAGTTCTTC
J gene: TRBJ1-1; clone size: -; D gene: TRBD1; V gene: TRBV10-3; CDR3 length: 18; CDR3 protein: CASTGQGLGGSFGTEAFF; CDR3 DNA: TGTGCCTCGACGGGACAGGGTCTCGGGGGGAGTTTCGGCACTGAAGCTTTCTTT
J gene: TRBJ2-2; clone size: -; D gene: TRBD1; V gene: TRBV11-1; CDR3 length: 14; CDR3 protein: CASSSRTGPGELFF; CDR3 DNA: TGTGCCAGCAGCTCTCGGACAGGCCCCGGGGAGCTGTTTTTT
J gene: TRBJ2-1; clone size: -; D gene: TRBD2; V gene: TRBV12-3/TRBV12-4; CDR3 length: 14; CDR3 protein: CASSLDASGWVGIF; CDR3 DNA: TGTGCCAGCAGTTTAGACGCTAGCGGGTGGGTGGGGATCTTC
J gene: TRBJ1-4; clone size: -; D gene: TRBD1; V gene: TRBV24-1; CDR3 length: 16; CDR3 protein: CATSDASGQGYEKLFF; CDR3 DNA: TGTGCCACCAGTGACGCTTCGGGACAGGGGTATGAAAAACTGTTTTTT
J gene: TRBJ2-2; clone size: -; D gene: -; V gene: TRBV20-1; CDR3 length: 14; CDR3 protein: CSAPREGNTGELFF; CDR3 DNA: TGCAGTGCCCCCCGGGAAGGGAACACCGGGGAGCTGTTTTTT
J gene: TRBJ1-2; clone size: -; D gene: -; V gene: TRBV6-5; CDR3 length: 13; CDR3 protein: CASSYLRDHGYTF; CDR3 DNA: TGTGCCAGCAGTTACCTCAGGGATCATGGCTACACCTTC
J gene: TRBJ1-2; clone size: -; D gene: -; V gene: TRBV6-1; CDR3 length: 11; CDR3 protein: CASSAGYGYTF; CDR3 DNA: TGTGCCAGCAGTGCAGGGTATGGCTACACCTTC
J gene: TRBJ2-1; clone size: few; D gene: -; V gene: TRBV5-4; CDR3 length: 13; CDR3 protein: CASSLDWNNEQFF; CDR3 DNA: TGTGCCAGCAGCTTGGACTGGAATAATGAGCAGTTCTTC
J gene: TRBJ1-1; clone size: -; D gene: -; V gene: TRBV5-1; CDR3 length: 14; CDR3 protein: CASSVGGGVAEAFF; CDR3 DNA: TGCGCCAGCAGTGTTGGCGGGGGAGTCGCTGAAGCTTTCTTT
J gene: TRBJ2-5; clone size: few; D gene: TRBD1; V gene: TRBV10-3; CDR3 length: 13; CDR3 protein: CAISENRGETQYF; CDR3 DNA: TGTGCCATCAGTGAGAACAGGGGAGAGACCCAGTACTTC
J gene: TRBJ2-3; clone size: -; D gene: TRBD2; V gene: TRBV7-2; CDR3 length: 17; CDR3 protein: CASSSPRLAGGPDTQYF; CDR3 DNA: TGTGCCAGCAGCTCACCGCGACTAGCGGGGGGGCCAGATACGCAGTATTTT
J gene: TRBJ2-5; clone size: few; D gene: -; V gene: TRBV7-6; CDR3 length: 12; CDR3 protein: CASSPRVETQYF; CDR3 DNA: TGTGCCAGCAGCCCCAGGGTAGAGACCCAGTACTTC
J gene: TRBJ2-5; clone size: many; D gene: -; V gene: TRBV5-4; CDR3 length: 14; CDR3 protein: CASSLYVGRKTQYF; CDR3 DNA: TGTGCCAGCAGCTTGTATGTGGGGAGGAAGACCCAGTACTTC
J gene: TRBJ2-5; clone size: few; D gene: -; V gene: TRBV4-3; CDR3 length: 15; CDR3 protein: CASSHTTGEEETQYF; CDR3 DNA: TGCGCCAGCAGCCACACGACTGGGGAAGAAGAGACCCAGTACTTC
J gene: TRBJ2-1; clone size: -; D gene: -; V gene: TRBV5-1; CDR3 length: 14; CDR3 protein: CASSLKVSPNEQFF; CDR3 DNA: TGCGCCAGCAGCTTGAAGGTTAGCCCAAATGAGCAGTTCTTC
J gene: TRBJ1-1; clone size: few; D gene: -; V gene: TRBV29-1; CDR3 length: 14; CDR3 protein: CSARILETDTEAFF; CDR3 DNA: TGCAGCGCGAGGATTTTGGAGACTGACACTGAAGCTTTCTTT
J gene: TRBJ1-2; clone size: many; D gene: TRBD1; V gene: TRBV7-2; CDR3 length: 15; CDR3 protein: CASTNTLQGNYGYTF; CDR3 DNA: TGTGCCAGCACCAACACCCTACAGGGGAACTATGGCTACACCTTC
J gene: TRBJ2-1; clone size: few; D gene: -; V gene: TRBV6-2/TRBV6-3; CDR3 length: 15; CDR3 protein: CASSYSTVGYNEQFF; CDR3 DNA: TGTGCCAGCAGTTACTCGACAGTAGGGTACAATGAGCAGTTCTTC
J gene: TRBJ2-7; clone size: few; D gene: TRBD1; V gene: TRBV12-3/TRBV12-4; CDR3 length: 15; CDR3 protein: CASTREGQGIYEQYF; CDR3 DNA: TGTGCCAGCACCCGAGAGGGACAGGGAATCTACGAGCAGTACTTC
J gene: TRBJ2-3; clone size: few; D gene: TRBD2; V gene: TRBV5-5; CDR3 length: 16; CDR3 protein: CASSSDGRGGSDTQYF; CDR3 DNA: TGTGCCAGCAGCTCCGATGGACGGGGAGGGTCTGATACGCAGTATTTT
J gene: TRBJ1-3; clone size: few; D gene: -; V gene: TRBV7-8; CDR3 length: 15; CDR3 protein: CASSLDEVDKNTIYF; CDR3 DNA: TGTGCCAGCAGCTTAGATGAGGTGGACAAAAACACCATATATTTT
J gene: TRBJ1-2; clone size: -; D gene: -; V gene: TRBV7-9; CDR3 length: 15; CDR3 protein: CASSQYDSLSYGYTF; CDR3 DNA: TGTGCCAGCAGCCAATACGACAGCTTATCCTATGGCTACACCTTC
J gene: TRBJ2-2; clone size: few; D gene: TRBD2; V gene: TRBV6-5; CDR3 length: 15; CDR3 protein: CASSYNSGGTGELFF; CDR3 DNA: TGTGCCAGCAGTTATAATAGCGGGGGTACCGGGGAGCTGTTTTTT
J gene: TRBJ1-2; clone size: -; D gene: TRBD1; V gene: TRBV5-6; CDR3 length: 15; CDR3 protein: CASSRDRDVNYGYTF; CDR3 DNA: TGTGCCAGCAGCCGCGACAGGGATGTTAACTATGGCTACACCTTC
J gene: TRBJ2-3; clone size: few; D gene: -; V gene: TRBV10-3; CDR3 length: 15; CDR3 protein: CANSERDSSPDTQYF; CDR3 DNA: TGTGCCAACAGCGAAAGGGACTCCTCCCCAGATACGCAGTATTTT
J gene: TRBJ1-1; clone size: few; D gene: -; V gene: TRBV12-5; CDR3 length: 14; CDR3 protein: CASGLVIGGTEAFF; CDR3 DNA: TGTGCTAGTGGTTTGGTGATCGGGGGGACTGAAGCTTTCTTT
J gene: TRBJ1-5; clone size: -; D gene: -; V gene: TRBV7-2; CDR3 length: 12; CDR3 protein: CASSFMLQPQHF; CDR3 DNA: TGTGCCAGCAGCTTTATGCTGCAGCCCCAGCATTTT
J gene: TRBJ2-5; clone size: few; D gene: -; V gene: TRBV7-2; CDR3 length: 14; CDR3 protein: CASSWTQTGETQYF; CDR3 DNA: TGTGCCAGCAGCTGGACCCAAACGGGGGAGACCCAGTACTTC
J gene: TRBJ1-4; clone size: few; D gene: -; V gene: TRBV4-3; CDR3 length: 17; CDR3 protein: CASSREGAGRPNEKLFF; CDR3 DNA: TGCGCCAGCAGCCGGGAAGGGGCCGGGCGACCGAATGAAAAACTGTTTTTT
J gene: TRBJ2-2; clone size: few; D gene: TRBD1; V gene: TRBV6-5; CDR3 length: 16; CDR3 protein: CASSYLGQGGTGELFF; CDR3 DNA: TGTGCCAGCAGTTACTTGGGACAGGGAGGCACCGGGGAGCTGTTTTTT
J gene: TRBJ2-7; clone size: few; D gene: TRBD2; V gene: TRBV10-3; CDR3 length: 14; CDR3 protein: CAISVAGGLGEQYF; CDR3 DNA: TGTGCCATCAGTGTGGCGGGGGGTCTGGGCGAGCAGTACTTC
J gene: TRBJ2-1; clone size: -; D gene: TRBD2; V gene: TRBV5-1; CDR3 length: 17; CDR3 protein: CASSLEYAGGAKNEQFF; CDR3 DNA: TGCGCCAGCAGCTTGGAGTATGCCGGGGGGGCCAAGAATGAGCAGTTCTTC
J gene: TRBJ1-5; clone size: many; D gene: TRBD1; V gene: TRBV5-6; CDR3 length: 15; CDR3 protein: CASTPDGQGYQPQHF; CDR3 DNA: TGTGCCAGCACCCCGGATGGACAGGGGTATCAGCCCCAGCATTTT
J gene: TRBJ1-2; clone size: -; D gene: -; V gene: TRBV11-2; CDR3 length: 13; CDR3 protein: CASSFPPGYGYTF; CDR3 DNA: TGTGCCAGCAGCTTCCCCCCGGGCTATGGCTACACCTTC
J gene: TRBJ2-3; clone size: -; D gene: -; V gene: TRBV4-1; CDR3 length: 13; CDR3 protein: CASSQDEGDTQYF; CDR3 DNA: TGCGCCAGCAGCCAAGATGAAGGAGATACGCAGTATTTT
J gene: TRBJ1-4; clone size: -; D gene: -; V gene: TRBV20-1; CDR3 length: 14; CDR3 protein: CSARNPVANEKLFF; CDR3 DNA: TGCAGTGCTAGGAACCCGGTAGCTAATGAAAAACTGTTTTTT
J gene: TRBJ1-2; clone size: few; D gene: -; V gene: TRBV5-5; CDR3 length: 10; CDR3 protein: CPRGFRGYTF; CDR3 DNA: TGCCCACGGGGGTTCCGTGGCTACACCTTC
J gene: TRBJ2-7; clone size: -; D gene: -; V gene: TRBV5-1; CDR3 length: 16; CDR3 protein: CASSLTPGHLSYEQYF; CDR3 DNA: TGCGCCAGCAGCTTGACCCCGGGACACCTCTCCTACGAGCAGTACTTC
J gene: TRBJ2-1; clone size: many; D gene: -; V gene: TRBV7-9; CDR3 length: 14; CDR3 protein: CASSITGAGNEQFF; CDR3 DNA: TGTGCCAGCAGTATAACGGGGGCAGGGAATGAGCAGTTCTTC
J gene: TRBJ2-1; clone size: -; D gene: -; V gene: TRBV5-1; CDR3 length: 15; CDR3 protein: CASSYRDPRDNEQFF; CDR3 DNA: TGCGCCAGCAGCTACCGGGACCCCCGGGACAATGAGCAGTTCTTC
J gene: TRBJ2-5; clone size: -; D gene: TRBD2; V gene: TRBV7-9; CDR3 length: 17; CDR3 protein: CASSATRGTSEKETQYF; CDR3 DNA: TGTGCCAGCAGCGCCACCCGGGGGACTAGCGAGAAAGAGACCCAGTACTTC
J gene: TRBJ1-1; clone size: few; D gene: -; V gene: TRBV4-2; CDR3 length: 13; CDR3 protein: CASSQAGGDEAFF; CDR3 DNA: TGTGCCAGCAGCCAAGCGGGAGGTGATGAAGCTTTCTTT
J gene: TRBJ2-3; clone size: -; D gene: -; V gene: TRBV6-1; CDR3 length: 15; CDR3 protein: CASSVLGQLDPGQYF; CDR3 DNA: TGTGCCAGCAGTGTCCTCGGACAGCTAGATCCGGGGCAGTATTTT
J gene: TRBJ1-1; clone size: -; D gene: -; V gene: TRBV4-3; CDR3 length: 14; CDR3 protein: CASSLTGLVTEAFF; CDR3 DNA: TGCGCCAGCAGCCTGACAGGACTCGTCACTGAAGCTTTCTTT
J gene: TRBJ2-1; clone size: few; D gene: -; V gene: TRBV7-9; CDR3 length: 14; CDR3 protein: CASSLITRVGEQFF; CDR3 DNA: TGTGCCAGCAGCTTAATTACCAGGGTCGGCGAGCAGTTCTTC
J gene: TRBJ2-6; clone size: -; D gene: -; V gene: TRBV5-1; CDR3 length: 14; CDR3 protein: CASSRNSGANFLTF; CDR3 DNA: TGCGCCAGCAGCCGGAACTCTGGGGCCAACTTCCTGACTTTC
J gene: TRBJ2-2; clone size: many; D gene: -; V gene: TRBV4-1; CDR3 length: 14; CDR3 protein: CASSQMTSGIGLFF; CDR3 DNA: TGCGCCAGCAGCCAAATGACGAGCGGTATCGGGCTGTTTTTT